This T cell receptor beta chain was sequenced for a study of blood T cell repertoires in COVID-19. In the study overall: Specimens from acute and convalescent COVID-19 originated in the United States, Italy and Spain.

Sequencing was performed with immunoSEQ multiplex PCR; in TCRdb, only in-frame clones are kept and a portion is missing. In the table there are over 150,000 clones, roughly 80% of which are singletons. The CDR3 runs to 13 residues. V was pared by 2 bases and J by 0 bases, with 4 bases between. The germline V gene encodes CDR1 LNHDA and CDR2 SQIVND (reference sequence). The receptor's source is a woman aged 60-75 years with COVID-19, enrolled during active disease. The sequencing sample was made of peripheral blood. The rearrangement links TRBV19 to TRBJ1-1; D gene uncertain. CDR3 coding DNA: TGTGCCAGTAGTATACGGGTGAACACTGAAGCTTTCTTT. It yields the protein CASSIRVNTEAFF.